This T cell receptor beta chain was found in a study of blood T cell repertoires in COVID-19. Turning to the study itself: The origin of the acute and convalescent COVID-19 samples was the United States, Italy and Spain. T cells, B-cell-depleted T cells, or PBMCs supplied cDNA or gDNA.

Methods used by the authors: Estimation of nucleated cell counts was performed using reference gene primer amplification. Profiling relied on immunoSEQ multiplex PCR, and the TCRdb table lists in-frame clones only, not all of them. V and J calls and clone size are those listed in that table; D and trimming were worked out from the DNA. The profile shows just over 75,000 clones, around 84% of them singletons. The germline gives CDR1 SEHNR, CDR2 FQNEAQ (reference sequence). The length of the CDR3 is 18 residues. V lost 5 bases and J lost 2; bases outside the gene matches: 14. V gene TRBV7-9 combines with J gene TRBJ2-7, with 11 bases lining up with TRBD2. The receptor comes from a man aged 45 to 65 with acute or convalescent COVID-19. Sequenced material: peripheral blood. The CDR3 nucleotides read TGTGCCAGCAGCCTTACCTTACCTAGCGGGAGGTTCCCCTACGAGCAGTACTTC. Translated: CASSLTLPSGRFPYEQYF.